What follows describes a single T cell receptor (beta chain). The table came from immunoSEQ multiplex PCR; TCRdb's copy has only in-frame clones and leaves some out. Found here are 200,000 to 250,000 clones, about 85% of them singletons; the top ten hold more than 0.75%. Germline loops: CDR1 SGHDN, CDR2 FVKESK. The CDR3 spans 15 residues. Trimming stripped 4 bases from V and 2 bases from J, with 14 bases between. This sample stems from a study of blood T cell repertoires in COVID-19. Study summary: Both acute and convalescent COVID-19 samples were obtained from the United States, Italy and Spain.

Specimen: peripheral blood. The receptor was derived from a man between 35 and 55 years old with acute or convalescent COVID-19. The chain has TRBV14 and TRBJ1-1; D is undetermined. This chain's CDR3 is CASSLYEGGNTEAFF. The CDR3 bases are TGTGCCAGCAGCCTTTACGAGGGAGGAAACACTGAAGCTTTCTTT.